These 27 T cell receptor beta chains originate from one sample sequenced in a study of CD8 T cells in ankylosing spondylitis. Findings of the study overall: Seemingly characteristic of ankylosing spondylitis blood was a TCR beta motif consisting of about 8 highly homologous variants.

The antigens of these receptors remain unknown. TCRdb re-derived calls from the 5' RACE reads in MiXCR, one entry per CDR3 protein. Of about 800,000 distinct CDR3 sequences in the sample, 12% were seen once. Sequencing was performed on blood, either unsorted or a sorted T cell fraction (not recorded which). These receptors all come from a male donor with ankylosing spondylitis.

This clonotype has more than one count but fewer than ten. CDR3 protein: CATGRGSRTDTQYF. For the CDR3, the DNA is TGTGCCACCGGGAGAGGCAGCCGCACAGATACGCAGTATTTT. The chain uses TRBV24-1 and TRBJ2-3; D may be TRBD2 (5 bases). V lost 9 bases, J lost 1 base, and 13 bases lay in between. Germline-derived CDR1 and CDR2 are KGHDR and SFDVKD. This CDR3 contains 14 residues.

The chain employs TRBV27 and TRBJ1-4, with unresolved D. Trimming stripped 6 bases from V and 12 bases from J, with 20 bases between. Germline CDR1 MNHEY, CDR2 SMNVEV (reference sequence). The CDR3 covers 14 residues. DNA for the CDR3: TGTGCCAGCAGCACACACGGAGGGCTTACGGAACTGTTTTTT. Residues: CASSTHGGLTELFF.

The chain employs TRBV20-1 and TRBJ2-1; D is unclear. The CDR3 is 12 amino acids. Trimming took 3 bases from V and 2 from J, leaving 5 bases between them. Germline CDR1 is DFQATT and CDR2 is SNEGSKA (reference sequence). CDR3 residues: CSASWTYNEQFF. Here the CDR3 DNA reads TGCAGTGCTAGTTGGACCTACAATGAGCAGTTCTTC.

The V call is TRBV7-6, the J call TRBJ2-1, with unresolved D. V was cut by 1 base and J by 4 bases, with 11 bases left in between. The CDR3 is made up of 15 amino acids. CDR1 SGHVS and CDR2 FNYEAQ come from the germline V gene. CDR3: CASSLGDFGYNEQFF. The CDR3 region has the DNA TGTGCCAGCAGCTTAGGGGATTTTGGTTACAATGAGCAGTTCTTC.

This clonotype was seen a few times. The genes are TRBV20-1 and TRBJ1-6; D remains unclear. The CDR3 runs to 14 residues. The germline V gene has CDR1 DFQATT and CDR2 SNEGSKA (reference sequence). V lost 1 base, J lost 8 bases, and 12 bases lay in between. The CDR3 coding sequence is TGCAGTGCTAGAGTCACCCGTGGCGATTCACCCCTCCACTTT. It codes for CSARVTRGDSPLHF.

V is TRBV6-2 or TRBV6-3 and J is TRBJ2-3; 14 bases are a match to TRBD2. Germline CDR1 MNHEY, CDR2 SVGEGT. The CDR3 sequence is 15 residues long. The V gene end was trimmed by 10 bases and the J gene end by 12 bases; junction bases not matched to a gene: 15. The CDR3, as DNA: TGTGCCACTAGACCGGGACTAGCGGGAGTGAGGGACCAGTATTTT. This sequence encodes CATRPGLAGVRDQYF.

V gene TRBV20-1 combines with J gene TRBJ2-3; TRBD2 agrees at 7 bases. The CDR3 totals 12 residues. The germline V gene encodes CDR1 DFQATT and CDR2 SNEGSKA (reference sequence). V lost 6 bases to trimming and J lost 2 bases; unmatched junction nucleotides: 2. This CDR3 is CSAKRDTDTQYF. CDR3 sequence (DNA): TGCAGTGCAAAGCGGGACACAGATACGCAGTATTTT.

This clonotype was recorded at least ten times. This chain links TRBV29-1 with TRBJ2-2; TRBD1 matches 8 bases. The CDR3 runs to 15 residues. From germline, CDR1 is SQVTM and CDR2 ANQGSEA. The J segment lost 4 bases and the V segment lost 5 bases, leaving 9 bases of the junction unmatched. The CDR3 DNA follows: TGCAGCGTTTCGTTACGAGACAGGGGCACCGGGGAGCTGTTTTTT. This encodes CSVSLRDRGTGELFF.

This clonotype occurred a few times. The rearrangement links TRBV5-1 to TRBJ1-3; D is perhaps TRBD1 (6 bases). The CDR3 covers 15 residues. Germline-derived CDR1 and CDR2 are SGHRS and YFSETQ. With 4 bases removed from V and 0 bases from J, the gap between germline ends came to 11 bases. CDR3: CASSAGQPSGNTIYF. The CDR3 bases are TGCGCCAGCAGCGCTGGACAGCCCTCTGGAAACACCATATATTTT.

The chain links TRBV6-1 to TRBJ2-3; a weak D match, TRBD2 (5 bases). V dropped 6 bases and J dropped 8 bases, with 15 bases sitting between them. The CDR3 covers 13 residues. From germline, CDR1 is MNHNS and CDR2 SASEGT. For the CDR3, the DNA is TGTGCCAGCAGCCCGCCGGGCGGAGGTACGCAGTATTTT. Its translation is CASSPPGGGTQYF.

In this sample, this clonotype turned up a few times. The rearrangement uses TRBV20-1 and TRBJ1-2, with D perhaps TRBD1 (6 bases). The CDR3 is 13 residues long. In germline, CDR1 is DFQATT, CDR2 SNEGSKA (reference sequence). Deletions cut 5 bases from V and 8 bases from J, with 18 bases between. The CDR3 region is CSAGPEGGRGYTF. The CDR3, as DNA: TGCAGTGCTGGCCCAGAGGGGGGAAGGGGCTACACCTTC.

This clonotype has ten or more counts. The chain is built from TRBV28 and TRBJ2-3; D not certain. V dropped 6 bases and J dropped 2 bases, with 6 bases sitting between them. The germline V gene has CDR1 MDHEN and CDR2 SYDVKM. The CDR3 sequence is 12 residues long. CDR3 amino acids: CASSSITDTQYF. The CDR3 DNA is TGTGCCAGCAGCTCAATCACAGATACGCAGTATTTT.

This clonotype was seen many times. This chain joins TRBV24-1 and TRBJ2-3; no reliable D call. V lost 7 bases and J lost 2, with 6 bases in between. The CDR3 length is 12 residues. Germline-derived CDR1 and CDR2 are KGHDR and SFDVKD. CDR3 in amino acids: CATSSDTDTQYF. The CDR3 coding sequence is TGTGCCACCAGCTCAGACACAGATACGCAGTATTTT.

Many counts were recorded for this clonotype. The chain is built from TRBV7-2 and TRBJ2-3; no clear D gene. The V end was cut by 5 bases, the J end by 0 bases, with 9 bases between. CDR3 size: 14 residues. CDR1 and CDR2 (germline): SGHTA, FQGNSA. This CDR3 is CASSPSLSTDTQYF. For the CDR3, the DNA is TGTGCCAGCAGCCCATCCTTAAGCACAGATACGCAGTATTTT. Based on the CDR3 plus reference TRBV7-2 and TRBJ2-3, the full variable domain is GAGVSQSPSNKVTEKGKDVELRCDPISGHTALYWYRQSLGQGLEFLIYFQGNSAPDKSGLPSDRFSAERTGGSVSTLTIQRTQQEDSAVYLCASSPSLSTDTQYFGPGTRLTVL.

The genes are TRBV19 and TRBJ2-2, with D perhaps TRBD1 (6 bases). CDR3 length: 14 amino acids. CDR1 is LNHDA and CDR2 is SQIVND in the germline V gene (reference sequence). V dropped 5 bases and J dropped 5 bases, with 12 bases sitting between them. CDR3 protein: CASSWTVLTGELFF. CDR3 bases: TGTGCCAGTAGTTGGACAGTTTTGACCGGGGAGCTGTTTTTT.

This clonotype has at least ten counts. The chain has TRBV25-1 and TRBJ2-3; perhaps D is TRBD1 or TRBD2 (5 bases each). CDR3 length equals 15 residues. From germline, CDR1 is MGHDK and CDR2 SYGVNS. Trimming removed 6 bases at V and 1 base at J, with 14 bases between. DNA for the CDR3: TGTGCCAGCAGGAGGGGACCCCGGGGCACAGATACGCAGTATTTT. Translation: CASRRGPRGTDTQYF.

This chain joins TRBV18 and TRBJ2-2; the D is unclear. The germline V gene has CDR1 KGHSH and CDR2 LQKENI. The CDR3 runs 19 residues. Deletions cut 5 bases from V and 4 bases from J, with 26 bases between. The CDR3: CASSEYRRLQIRSTGELFF. In DNA form, the CDR3 reads TGTGCCAGCTCAGAGTATCGACGTCTCCAAATACGAAGCACCGGGGAGCTGTTTTTT.

The CDR3 region has the DNA TGCAGTGCTAGTAAGGGGACAGGTAGCAATCAGCCCCAGCATTTT. Translated: CSASKGTGSNQPQHF. The chain joins TRBV20-1 to TRBJ1-5, with TRBD1 matching 8 bases. Germline CDR1 DFQATT, CDR2 SNEGSKA (reference sequence). The V and J ends lost 3 bases and 0 bases, in that order; junction bases with no gene match: 4. This CDR3 spans 15 amino acids.

The chain has TRBV7-2 and TRBJ2-1; 11 nucleotides line up with TRBD2. With V trimmed by 6 bases and J by 14 bases, 9 bases remained unmatched. Germline loops: CDR1 SGHTA, CDR2 FQGNSA. This CDR3 contains 13 residues. This CDR3 reads CASRLTLAGVEFF. The CDR3 coding sequence is TGTGCCAGCAGGCTTACACTAGCGGGAGTTGAGTTCTTC. Together with reference TRBV7-2 and TRBJ2-1, the CDR3 gives the full variable domain: GAGVSQSPSNKVTEKGKDVELRCDPISGHTALYWYRQSLGQGLEFLIYFQGNSAPDKSGLPSDRFSAERTGGSVSTLTIQRTQQEDSAVYLCASRLTLAGVEFFGPGTRLTVL.

This clonotype was detected only a few times. The chain couples TRBV10-3 to TRBJ2-3; D is tentatively TRBD1 or TRBD2 (5 bases each). V lost 4 bases and J lost 0, with 11 bases in between. There are 15 residues in the CDR3. Germline V lookup: CDR1 ENHRY, CDR2 SYGVKD. In DNA, the CDR3 is TGTGCCATCAGTGCCCCCGGGACGAGCACAGATACGCAGTATTTT. Translation gives CAISAPGTSTDTQYF.

V and J are TRBV20-1 and TRBJ2-7; D may be TRBD2 (7 bases). Germline V CDR1 and CDR2: DFQATT, SNEGSKA (reference sequence). The CDR3 spans 16 residues. Trimming removed 1 base from V and 2 bases from J, with 18 bases in between. The CDR3 loop reads CSARGLGGDPAYEQYF. The CDR3 DNA sequence: TGCAGTGCTAGAGGGCTAGGGGGGGACCCAGCCTACGAGCAGTACTTC.

CDR3 amino acids: CSVREPALSHEQYF. The CDR3 bases are TGCAGTGTCAGGGAACCAGCGTTGAGCCACGAGCAGTACTTC. The V gene is TRBV20-1, the J gene TRBJ2-7; D might be TRBD1 (5 bases). V was trimmed by 7 bases and J by 5 bases, leaving 21 bases between them. CDR3 length equals 14 residues. The V gene's germline CDR1 is DFQATT and CDR2 SNEGSKA (reference sequence).

This clonotype was recorded a few times. The chain carries TRBV20-1 and TRBJ2-2; 7 bases map to TRBD2. The CDR3 length is 14 residues. Trimming removed 4 bases from V and 0 bases from J; junction bases left unmatched: 2. Germline-derived CDR1 and CDR2 are DFQATT and SNEGSKA (reference sequence). The CDR3 loop is CSAIGLANTGELFF. The CDR3 DNA reads TGCAGTGCTATAGGACTAGCGAACACCGGGGAGCTGTTTTTT.

The V gene is TRBV20-1, the J gene TRBJ1-4, with TRBD1 as a possible D gene (5 bases). The V gene's germline CDR1 is DFQATT and CDR2 SNEGSKA (reference sequence). This CDR3 spans 15 amino acids. Trimming stripped 3 bases from V and 2 bases from J, with 13 bases between. CDR3 DNA sequence: TGCAGTGCTAGCCCCAGGGCCCGGACTAATGAAAAACTGTTTTTT. This translates into CSASPRARTNEKLFF.

The chain recombines TRBV3-1 with TRBJ2-1; 7 nucleotides match TRBD2. Per the germline V gene, CDR1 is LGHDT and CDR2 is YNNKEL (reference sequence). The CDR3 is 14 amino acids. J gave up 4 bases and V 1 base, and 1 base lay outside the gene matches. The chain's CDR3 is CASSQVGLYNEQFF. The CDR3 bases are TGTGCCAGCAGCCAAGTGGGACTATACAATGAGCAGTTCTTC.

The chain carries TRBV20-1 and TRBJ1-4, with 7 bases matching TRBD1. Unmatched junction bases numbered 5, after V lost 4 bases and J lost 6 bases. The CDR3 consists of 13 residues. Per germline, CDR1 DFQATT and CDR2 SNEGSKA (reference sequence). CDR3 coding DNA: TGCAGTGCTACCTCGGGACAGTATGAAAAACTGTTTTTT. Amino acid sequence: CSATSGQYEKLFF.

This clonotype was seen more than once but under ten times. CDR3 sequence (DNA): TGTGCCAGCACGCAGGCAGATACGCAGTATTTT. Translation gives CASTQADTQYF. The V gene is TRBV12-3 or TRBV12-4, the J gene TRBJ2-3; D is unclear. Trimming stripped 7 bases from V and 4 bases from J, with 6 bases between. The CDR3 is 11 amino acids.